This TCR beta chain stems from a study of beta chain features in type 1 diabetes. This clone was observed many times. The antigen is unknown. Regarding the study as a whole: Equally in patients and controls, shorter templates might have been favored by PCR.

Naive, central memory, regulatory and stem cell-like memory cells within the CD4+ compartment were sorted using CD45RO/CCR7/CD25/CD127/CD95/CD27. The CDR3 length is 13 residues. From germline, CDR1 is MGHDK and CDR2 SYGVNS. V shed 2 bases and J shed 10 bases, with 12 bases lying between them. Expressed TCRB transcripts got sequenced, as all isolated RNA was reverse transcribed. Assay: immunoSEQ multiplex PCR; the TCRdb copy retains only in-frame clones and omits some. This sample has about 220,000 clones, with approximately 10% found just once. This sequence originates from a man younger than 35 in good health. V usage is TRBV25-1 and J usage is TRBJ2-1, with D perhaps TRBD1 (6 bases). The sample taken for sequencing was central memory CD4+ T cells from blood. CDR3 amino acids: CASSELRGGEQFF. CDR3 in DNA: TGTGCCAGCAGTGAACTCAGGGGTGGCGAGCAGTTCTTC. The variable domain in full, with the rest retrieved from reference TRBV25-1 and TRBJ2-1, is EADIYQTPRYLVIGTGKKITLECSQTMGHDKMYWYQQDPGMELHLIHYSYGVNSTEKGDLSSESTVSRIRTEHFPLTLESARPSHTSQYLCASSELRGGEQFFGPGTRLTVL.